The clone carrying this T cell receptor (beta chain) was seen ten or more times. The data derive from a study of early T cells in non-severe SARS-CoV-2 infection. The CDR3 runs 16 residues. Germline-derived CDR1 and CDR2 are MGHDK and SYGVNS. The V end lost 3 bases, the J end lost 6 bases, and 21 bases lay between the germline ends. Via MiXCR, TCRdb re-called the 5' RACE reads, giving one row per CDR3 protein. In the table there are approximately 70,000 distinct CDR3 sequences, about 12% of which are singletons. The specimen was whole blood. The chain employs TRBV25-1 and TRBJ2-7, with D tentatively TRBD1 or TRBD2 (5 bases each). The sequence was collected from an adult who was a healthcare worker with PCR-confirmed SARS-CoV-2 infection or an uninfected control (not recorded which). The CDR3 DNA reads TGTGCCAGCAGTGACTCGGGACCGCGACGGGCTTCCGAGCAGTACTTC. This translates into CASSDSGPRRASEQYF.